Presented here are 14 T cell receptor beta chains from one specimen sequenced in a study of cytomegalovirus exposure and HLA in healthy donors. Sequenced by immunoSEQ multiplex PCR; TCRdb stores in-frame clones only, minus some. The sample carries hundreds of thousands of clones, roughly 90% recorded once. Sample: PBMCs. The receptors shown here come from a woman between 18 and 29 years old in good health and CMV-seronegative.

The genes are TRBV9 and TRBJ1-3; possibly TRBD1 for D (6 bases). Trimming left V 3 bases short and J 9 bases short, with 10 bases between. Per germline, CDR1 SGDLS and CDR2 YYNGEE. There are 12 residues in the CDR3. The CDR3 loop reads CASSGRGGTIYF. CDR3 bases: TGTGCCAGCAGCGGGAGAGGGGGCACCATATATTTT.

V usage is TRBV2 and J usage is TRBJ1-1; D gene unclear. CDR1 and CDR2 (germline): SNHLY, FYNNEI. Trimming removed 7 bases at V and 5 bases at J, with 11 bases between. The CDR3 loop spans 12 amino acids. In DNA form, the CDR3 reads TGTGCCAGCATTGGGCGGGTGACTGAAGCTTTCTTT. Protein: CASIGRVTEAFF.

V and J are TRBV5-1 and TRBJ1-3; TRBD1 matches at 7 bases. CDR1 is SGHRS and CDR2 is YFSETQ in the germline V gene. This CDR3 is 15 amino acids long. The V gene end was trimmed by 5 bases and the J gene end by 1 base; junction bases not matched to a gene: 6. In DNA form, the CDR3 reads TGCGCCAGCAGATCGGGGACAGAGTCTGGAAACACCATATATTTT. It yields the protein CASRSGTESGNTIYF.

J is TRBJ1-5 and V is TRBV7-2, with TRBD1 identical over 7 bases. The CDR3 consists of 15 residues. Germline V gives CDR1 SGHTA, CDR2 FQGNSA. V lost 5 bases and J lost 2; bases outside the gene matches: 6. The CDR3 DNA reads as TGTGCCAGCAGCCCACAGGGGACGGGCAATCAGCCCCAGCATTTT. As protein: CASSPQGTGNQPQHF.

About this clone: A junction end diverges from the germline sequence, so it may reflect a read error. The chain combines TRBV28 with TRBJ2-3; D gene ambiguous. Germline CDR1 is MDHEN and CDR2 is SYDVKM. This CDR3 is built from 14 residues. The CDR3 DNA sequence: TGTGCCAGCAGTGACTCGTATGGCACATATACGCAGTATTTT. This codes for CASSDSYGTYTQYF.

This chain connects TRBV9 to TRBJ2-2; a possible D gene is TRBD2 (6 bases). Between the trimmed V and J ends, which lost 8 bases and 1 base, there was a span of 12 bases. The CDR3 sequence is 14 residues long. In germline, CDR1 is SGDLS, CDR2 YYNGEE. CDR3 in DNA: TGTGCCAGTTCTAGGCGGGGGAACACCGGGGAGCTGTTTTTT. Translating gives CASSRRGNTGELFF.

This clone was observed a few times. This chain links TRBV18 with TRBJ1-2, with TRBD1 identical over 9 bases. CDR1 and CDR2 from the germline V gene are KGHSH and LQKENI. The V segment lost 5 bases and the J segment 4 bases; nucleotides outside the gene matches: 8. There are 15 residues in the CDR3. The CDR3 region is CASSYTGGLRYGYTF. The CDR3 DNA reads TGTGCCAGCTCATACACAGGGGGCTTGCGCTATGGCTACACCTTC.

This clone was seen once. This chain joins TRBV6-6 and TRBJ1-5; D gene unclear. This CDR3 is 16 amino acids long. The germline V and J ends were trimmed by 0 bases and 0 bases, with 9 bases remaining between them. Germline values: CDR1 MNHNY, CDR2 SVGAGI (reference sequence). The CDR3 sequence: CASSYSRQISNQPQHF. The CDR3 bases are TGTGCCAGCAGTTACTCGAGGCAAATTAGCAATCAGCCCCAGCATTTT.

The CDR3 loop is CAWSLPGTLGNQPQHF. DNA of the CDR3: TGTGCCTGGAGTCTGCCCGGGACATTAGGCAATCAGCCCCAGCATTTT. J is TRBJ1-5 and V is TRBV30, with a weak D call TRBD1 (6 bases). This CDR3 is 16 amino acids long. Trimming pared 2 bases from V and 2 bases from J, leaving 16 bases between. Germline lookup yields CDR1 GTSNPN and CDR2 SVGIG (reference sequence). Looking up the rest from reference TRBV30 and TRBJ1-5 gives the full variable domain: SQTIHQWPATLVQPVGSPLSLECTVEGTSNPNLYWYRQAAGRGLQLLFYSVGIGQISSEVPQNLSASRPQDRQFILSSKKLLLSDSGFYLCAWSLPGTLGNQPQHFGDGTRLSIL.

CDR3 nucleotides: TGTGCCAGCAAGAGCGGGAGGGCGCTAGCGGATACGCAGTATTTT. Encoded protein: CASKSGRALADTQYF. This rearrangement joins TRBV6-5 to TRBJ2-3; 10 bases map to TRBD2. This CDR3 region has 15 residues. Germline trimming cut 7 bases from V and 6 bases from J; bases unmatched to any gene: 10. Germline V CDR1 and CDR2: MNHEY, SVGAGI.

V is TRBV6-6 and J is TRBJ1-5; 7 bases map to TRBD1. This CDR3 comprises 15 residues. J gave up 6 bases and V 3 bases, and 8 bases lay outside the gene matches. Per the germline V gene, CDR1 is MNHNY and CDR2 is SVGAGI (reference sequence). The CDR3 region is CASSYSPTGSQPQHF. The CDR3 DNA reads as TGTGCCAGCAGTTATTCACCGACAGGGAGTCAGCCCCAGCATTTT.

The rearrangement joins TRBV9 to TRBJ1-5; 9 nucleotides agree with TRBD1. Unmatched junction bases numbered 6, after V lost 7 bases and J lost 4 bases. There are 14 residues in the CDR3. CDR1 and CDR2 from the germline V gene are SGDLS and YYNGEE. The CDR3 spells CASGGQGFNQPQHF. In DNA form, the CDR3 reads TGTGCCAGCGGTGGACAGGGGTTTAATCAGCCCCAGCATTTT.

The V call is TRBV6-1, the J call TRBJ1-2; TRBD1 agrees at 7 bases. The CDR3 loop spans 15 amino acids. V was clipped by 2 bases and J by 4 bases; unmatched bases: 7. Germline CDR1 reads MNHNS; CDR2 reads SASEGT. CDR3 sequence (DNA): TGTGCCAGCAGTGAATTAGGGGGCGCAGGCTATGGCTACACCTTC. This encodes CASSELGGAGYGYTF.

The chain links TRBV15 to TRBJ1-2; a weak D match, TRBD1 (5 bases). V gave up 0 bases and J gave up 3 bases, with 14 bases separating them. This CDR3 has 16 residues. Germline loops: CDR1 LNHNV, CDR2 YYDKDF (reference sequence). The CDR3 bases are TGTGCCACCAGCAGAGAAGGTCCGGGGGTTGACTATGGCTACACCTTC. Encoded protein: CATSREGPGVDYGYTF.